The text below deals with one T cell receptor beta chain. The sample comes from a study of T cells after yellow fever vaccination. Study conclusions and caveats: There was a possibility that FACS-sorted repertoires contained abundant clonotypes contaminating from the bulk population.

V lost 4 bases and J lost 5; bases outside the gene matches: 6. CDR3 length: 15 amino acids. Germline-derived CDR1 and CDR2 are SGHTA and FQGNSA. One entry per CDR3 protein results from TCRdb running MiXCR on the 5' RACE reads. The sample has around 60,000 distinct CDR3 sequences; 5.5% to 6% are singletons. Sequencing used PBMCs, either bulk or a sorted T-cell subset (CD4+, CD8+, memory, or dextramer-sorted; not recorded which), obtained on the day of the yellow fever booster vaccination. The sequence was obtained from a man aged 18-30 years who received the YFV17D yellow fever vaccine. The rearrangement links TRBV7-2 to TRBJ2-2; 8 bases align to TRBD2. The CDR3 sequence is CASSYGLAVTGELFF. The DNA of the CDR3 is TGTGCCAGCAGCTATGGACTAGCAGTTACCGGGGAGCTGTTTTTT.